One sample yielded the 24 T cell receptor beta chains listed below, sequenced in a study of T cell responses to AZD1222 COVID-19 vaccine (dated by TCRdb to the early 2020s). The sample's time point label is to be understood as: about 28 days (+/-7) after the second vaccine dose. The library relied on the immunoSEQ multiplex PCR assay. What TCRdb holds here is the immuneACCESS table cut down to in-frame rearrangements. Part of the clones is not present; checked against another copy, under half of the missing clones reflect an unresolved V gene, and the others are unexplained. The sample records 150,000 to 200,000 clones, about 90% of which are singletons. Of the sample, under 1.2% is held by the ten largest clones. Sequenced material: peripheral blood, taken 28 days after the second AZD1222 dose. The receptors stem from an adult who received the AZD1222 COVID-19 vaccine.

The chain recombines TRBV6-5 with TRBJ1-3; D unclear. The V end was cut by 9 bases, the J end by 2 bases, with 14 bases between. Germline V gene lookup returns CDR1 MNHEY and CDR2 SVGAGI. There are 14 residues in the CDR3. CDR3 protein: CASRALGPGNTIYF. The CDR3 DNA sequence: TGTGCCAGTCGGGCCCTTGGGCCTGGAAACACCATATATTTT.

The V call is TRBV18, the J call TRBJ1-5, with D possibly TRBD1 on 6 matching bases. Trimming left V 3 bases short and J 3 bases short, with 15 bases between. CDR1 is KGHSH and CDR2 is LQKENI in the germline V gene. The CDR3 spans 16 residues. This CDR3 is CASSPDRESINQPQHF. CDR3 DNA: TGTGCCAGCTCACCGGACAGAGAAAGCATCAATCAGCCCCAGCATTTT.

CDR3 DNA sequence: TGTGCCAGCAGTGAGCAGGGCAAGACCCAGTACTTC. Protein: CASSEQGKTQYF. V is TRBV6-1 and J is TRBJ2-5, with D perhaps matching TRBD1 (5 bases). The CDR3 length is 12 residues. CDR1 is MNHNS, CDR2 SASEGT, per germline. V lost 3 bases to trimming and J lost 6 bases, with 8 bases between them.

This clone occurred a few times. The chain has TRBV9 and TRBJ2-3, with 8 bases matching TRBD2. V dropped 0 bases and J dropped 4; count of bases not matched to a gene: 4. CDR3 length: 15 amino acids. Germline values: CDR1 SGDLS, CDR2 YYNGEE. CDR3 DNA sequence: TGTGCCAGCAGCGTAGTCGCGGGGGGCCCAGATACGCAGTATTTT. It codes for CASSVVAGGPDTQYF.

Of note for this clone: The sample contains more than one DNA sequence encoding this CDR3. The chain has TRBV5-1 and TRBJ1-1; a possible D gene is TRBD1 (5 bases). V was shortened by 4 bases and J by 1 base, with 11 bases between the two germline ends. The length of the CDR3 is 14 residues. Looked up from germline, CDR1 is SGHRS and CDR2 is YFSETQ. The CDR3 sequence: CASSRGAGNTEAFF. DNA of the CDR3: TGCGCCAGCAGCAGAGGGGCCGGGAACACTGAAGCTTTCTTT.

The V and J genes are TRBV19 and TRBJ1-2; 8 nucleotides align to TRBD1. The CDR3 is made up of 15 amino acids. Germline CDR1 reads LNHDA; CDR2 reads SQIVND (reference sequence). The J segment lost 7 bases and the V segment lost 5 bases, leaving 12 bases of the junction unmatched. The CDR3 coding sequence is TGTGCCAGTAGTCCGGCAACGGACAGGGTGCGTGGCTACACCTTC. This gives the protein CASSPATDRVRGYTF.

This clone was seen at least ten times. The J gene is TRBJ1-5, the V gene TRBV19; D is unresolved. V was pared by 3 bases and J by 7 bases, with 13 bases between. In germline, CDR1 is LNHDA, CDR2 SQIVND (reference sequence). The CDR3 totals 14 residues. CDR3 sequence (DNA): TGTGCCAGTAGTATCGGATGGGTTGGGCAGCCCCAGCATTTT. Amino acid sequence: CASSIGWVGQPQHF.

This clone has only one observation. The chain couples TRBV12-3 or TRBV12-4 to TRBJ1-2, with D uncertain. The CDR3 runs to 11 residues. Trimming left V 6 bases short and J 3 bases short, with 5 bases between. The CDR3: CASRMYYGYTF. The CDR3 DNA reads as TGTGCCAGCAGGATGTACTATGGCTACACCTTC.

V usage is TRBV5-8 and J usage is TRBJ1-2, with TRBD1 matching over 9 bases. V gave up 3 bases and J gave up 2 bases; unmatched junction bases: 2. CDR3 length: 14 residues. Germline lookup yields CDR1 SGHTS and CDR2 YDEGEE. DNA for the CDR3: TGTGCCAGCAGCTGGGGGACAGGGAACTATGGCTACACCTTC. Translation: CASSWGTGNYGYTF.

This sequence joins TRBV7-9 and TRBJ1-1; D is ambiguous. The V gene's germline CDR1 is SEHNR and CDR2 FQNEAQ (reference sequence). Trimming left V 3 bases short and J 0 bases short, with 5 bases between. The CDR3 has 13 amino acids. The CDR3 DNA reads as TGTGCCAGCAGCTTCGCCGTGAACACTGAAGCTTTCTTT. It yields the protein CASSFAVNTEAFF.

The chain has TRBV3-1 (or the pseudogene TRBV3-2) and TRBJ2-3, with 7 bases fitting TRBD2. The length of the CDR3 is 15 residues. With V trimmed by 4 bases and J by 4 bases, 8 bases remained unmatched. The germline V gene has CDR1 LGHDT and CDR2 YNNKEL (reference sequence). The DNA of the CDR3 is TGTGCCAGCAGCCCTCGTGGGGGGGGACCAGATACGCAGTATTTT. As protein: CASSPRGGGPDTQYF.

This clone was seen more than once but under ten times. The rearrangement links TRBV29-1 to TRBJ1-4, with no clear D. This CDR3 has 13 residues. The ends were cut back, 5 bases at V and 8 bases at J, with 15 bases in the middle. Germline V lookup: CDR1 SQVTM, CDR2 ANQGSEA. The CDR3 bases are TGCAGCGTTAGAGGAGGGAGTATAGAAAAACTGTTTTTT. Its translation: CSVRGGSIEKLFF.

V gene TRBV9 combines with J gene TRBJ1-2; TRBD1 agrees at 7 bases. The length of the CDR3 is 14 residues. Germline lookup yields CDR1 SGDLS and CDR2 YYNGEE. Trimming took 4 bases from V and 5 from J; bases not matched to a gene: 8. CDR3 protein: CASSTGDRAYGYTF. The CDR3 DNA reads as TGTGCCAGCAGCACTGGCGACAGGGCGTATGGCTACACCTTC.

The chain recombines TRBV5-4 with TRBJ1-3; TRBD1 is a possible D gene (5 bases). The CDR3 extends over 16 amino acids. CDR1 is SGHNT, CDR2 YYREEE, per germline (reference sequence). V lost 4 bases to trimming and J lost 0 bases, with 14 bases between them. The CDR3 here is CASSPEGRVSGNTIYF. The CDR3 region has the DNA TGTGCCAGCAGCCCAGAAGGCAGGGTCTCTGGAAACACCATATATTTT.

The rearrangement uses TRBV5-1 and TRBJ1-2; 7 positions match TRBD1. Germline assignment: CDR1 SGHRS and CDR2 YFSETQ. The CDR3 loop spans 15 amino acids. Trimming took 4 bases from V and 4 from J; bases not matched to a gene: 10. DNA for the CDR3: TGCGCCAGCAGCGGGAGTTACAGGGGTTTCTATGGCTACACCTTC. Its translation is CASSGSYRGFYGYTF.

This clone was seen just once. This sequence joins TRBV7-6 and TRBJ2-1; perhaps D is TRBD1 or TRBD2 (7 bases each). Germline V lookup: CDR1 SGHVS, CDR2 FNYEAQ. V lost 0 bases and J 7 bases, leaving 16 bases between the germline ends. The CDR3 spans 16 residues. CDR3 in DNA: TGTGCCAGCAGCTTAGCGTCTTGGGAGGGGGCGAATGAGCAGTTCTTC. Amino acids: CASSLASWEGANEQFF.

For the CDR3, the DNA is TGTGCCATCAGTATTAGCTCCTACAATGAGCAGTTCTTC. It is translated as CAISISSYNEQFF. The J gene is TRBJ2-1, the V gene TRBV10-3; D is uncertain. The CDR3 runs to 13 residues. V lost 5 bases to trimming and J lost 0 bases, with 5 bases between them. The germline V gene has CDR1 ENHRY and CDR2 SYGVKD.

The chain carries TRBV6-5 and TRBJ1-5; 9 bases align to TRBD1. Looked up from germline, CDR1 is MNHEY and CDR2 is SVGAGI. With 6 bases clipped from V and 4 bases from J, the junction kept 4 bases outside the gene matches. This CDR3 is 14 amino acids long. The CDR3 nucleotides read TGTGCCAGCAGGGGACAGGGTGCAAATCAGCCCCAGCATTTT. Residues: CASRGQGANQPQHF.

This sequence joins TRBV9 and TRBJ1-2; 9 bases are shared with TRBD1. V trimming: 0 bases; J trimming: 0 bases; junction bases outside the gene matches: 6. The CDR3 extends over 17 amino acids. Germline V gene data show CDR1 as SGDLS and CDR2 as YYNGEE. The CDR3 nucleotides read TGTGCCAGCAGCGTAGAAGGGACAGGGAGTTCTAACTATGGCTACACCTTC. It specifies CASSVEGTGSSNYGYTF.

In regard to this clone: An end of the junction differs from the germline gene, which may be a read error. The chain links TRBV7-7 to TRBJ1-1; D call uncertain. The CDR3 covers 13 residues. Germline values: CDR1 SSHAT, CDR2 FNYEAQ (reference sequence). The CDR3 DNA sequence: TGTGCTAGCAGCTTACATGAGAACACTGAAGCTTTCTTT. This translates into CASSLHENTEAFF. Full variable domain (outside the CDR3, taken from reference TRBV7-7 and TRBJ1-1): GAGVSQSPRYKVTKRGQDVTLRCDPISSHATLYWYQQALGQGPEFLTYFNYEAQPDKSGLPSDRFSAERPEGSISTLTIQRTEQRDSAMYRCASSLHENTEAFFGQGTRLTVV.

This chain connects TRBV5-1 to TRBJ1-2, with D maybe TRBD1 (6 bases). This CDR3 contains 13 residues. V was shortened by 4 bases and J by 8 bases, with 15 bases between the two germline ends. Germline V gene data show CDR1 as SGHRS and CDR2 as YFSETQ. This CDR3 reads CASSLDWGQGYTF. Here the CDR3 DNA reads TGCGCCAGCAGCCTGGACTGGGGGCAAGGCTACACCTTC.

The chain combines TRBV5-6 with TRBJ2-7; D gene unclear. The CDR3 spans 13 residues. Germline V lookup: CDR1 SGHDT, CDR2 YYEEEE. V shed 0 bases and J shed 3 bases, with 7 bases lying between them. The CDR3 region is CASSLASDYEQYF. The CDR3, as DNA: TGTGCCAGCAGCTTGGCGTCCGACTACGAGCAGTACTTC.

V is TRBV10-3 and J is TRBJ2-7; no firm D call. CDR1 and CDR2 (germline): ENHRY, SYGVKD. V gave up 3 bases and J gave up 5 bases, with 8 bases separating them. This CDR3 is built from 12 residues. The CDR3 here is CAISDVGNEQYF. CDR3 coding DNA: TGTGCCATCAGTGATGTGGGAAACGAGCAGTACTTC.

The chain links TRBV6-5 to TRBJ1-3; perhaps TRBD1 as D (6 bases). The CDR3 is made up of 14 amino acids. Looked up from germline, CDR1 is MNHEY and CDR2 is SVGAGI. V dropped 5 bases and J dropped 4 bases, with 12 bases sitting between them. The CDR3: CASSRTVRGNTIYF. CDR3 coding DNA: TGTGCCAGCAGTCGGACAGTTCGGGGAAACACCATATATTTT.